These 23 T cell receptor beta chains were sequenced from one sample in a study of blood T cell repertoires in COVID-19. Sequenced by immunoSEQ multiplex PCR; TCRdb stores in-frame clones only, minus some. The data show 450,000 or so clones, with around 90% seen just once and more than 0.7% held by the top ten. The source material was peripheral blood. These receptors were taken from a young man with COVID-19, enrolled during active disease.

V gene TRBV6-5 combines with J gene TRBJ1-4; 9 bases map to TRBD1. Trimming cost V 7 bases and J 7 bases; bases outside gene matches: 4. Germline loops: CDR1 MNHEY, CDR2 SVGAGI. This CDR3 spans 13 amino acids. This chain's CDR3 is CASNRDRAEKLFF. The DNA for the CDR3 is TGTGCCAGCAACCGGGACAGGGCTGAAAAACTGTTTTTT.

This clone was observed once. J is TRBJ2-5 and V is TRBV6-6; 7 bases are a match to TRBD2. The V gene's germline CDR1 is MNHNY and CDR2 SVGAGI (reference sequence). Unmatched junction bases numbered 3, after V lost 0 bases and J lost 5 bases. CDR3 size: 14 residues. CDR3 amino acids: CASSYSGGVETQYF. DNA for the CDR3: TGTGCCAGCAGTTACTCGGGGGGGGTGGAGACCCAGTACTTC.

The rearrangement joins TRBV10-2 to TRBJ2-3; 11 bases are shared with TRBD2. CDR1 and CDR2 from the germline V gene are WSHSY and SAAADI. The CDR3 runs to 18 residues. Losses at the gene ends were 5 bases for V and 5 bases for J; bases not matched to a gene: 15. CDR3 amino acids: CASSLPLIAGGIIDTQYF. The CDR3 bases are TGCGCCAGCAGTTTACCCCTTATAGCGGGAGGGATTATAGATACGCAGTATTTT.

This clone showed up just a few times. The V and J genes are TRBV7-9 and TRBJ1-4, with a weak D call TRBD1 (6 bases). The CDR3 spans 16 residues. Between the trimmed V and J ends, which lost 4 bases and 8 bases, there was a span of 20 bases. The germline V gene has CDR1 SEHNR and CDR2 FQNEAQ (reference sequence). CDR3 sequence reads: CASSSPIRDTGEKLFF. CDR3 sequence (DNA): TGTGCCAGCAGCTCCCCGATACGGGACACGGGAGAAAAACTGTTTTTT.

The CDR3 sequence is CVRSQGASGRATSGEQYF. The CDR3 DNA reads TGTGTCAGAAGTCAAGGGGCTAGCGGGAGGGCGACGTCGGGAGAGCAGTACTTC. The chain couples TRBV7-5 to TRBJ2-7; the table's D call, TRBD2, has no DNA check behind it. TRBV7-5 is shown as a pseudogene. This CDR3 has 18 residues.

The V call is TRBV3-1 (or the pseudogene TRBV3-2), the J call TRBJ1-2, with 7 nucleotides matching TRBD1. The trim removed 3 bases at V and 6 bases at J, leaving 10 bases unmatched. Germline V CDR1 and CDR2: LGHDT, YNNKEL (reference sequence). The CDR3 is made up of 15 amino acids. The CDR3 loop reads CASSHLLGTADGYTF. CDR3 in DNA: TGTGCCAGCAGCCATTTATTAGGGACAGCAGATGGCTACACCTTC.

The V gene is TRBV4-1, the J gene TRBJ2-6; D is uncertain. Deletions cut 3 bases from V and 0 bases from J, with 3 bases between. The CDR3 totals 14 residues. CDR1 and CDR2 from the germline V gene are MGHRA and YSYEKL. This chain's CDR3 is CASSQSSGANVLTF. For the CDR3, the DNA is TGCGCCAGCAGCCAGAGCTCTGGGGCCAACGTCCTGACTTTC.

This sequence joins TRBV5-1 and TRBJ1-2; D is unclear. Trimming shortened V by 0 bases and J by 2 bases, and 8 bases separated the two germline ends. Germline values: CDR1 SGHRS, CDR2 YFSETQ. There are 14 residues in the CDR3. The CDR3 loop reads CASSLANRNYGYTF. CDR3 nucleotides: TGCGCCAGCAGCTTGGCCAACCGGAACTATGGCTACACCTTC.

The chain couples TRBV19 to TRBJ1-2; weak D call: TRBD1 (6 bases). The CDR3 consists of 14 residues. Trimming pared 2 bases from V and 8 bases from J, leaving 15 bases between. The V gene's germline CDR1 is LNHDA and CDR2 SQIVND (reference sequence). The CDR3 here is CASSIPGQYGGYTF. The CDR3 nucleotides are TGTGCCAGTAGTATACCAGGACAGTACGGCGGCTACACCTTC.

This chain joins TRBV6-5 and TRBJ1-1; 7 bases align to TRBD1. The CDR3 is made up of 13 amino acids. Germline lookup yields CDR1 MNHEY and CDR2 SVGAGI. The ends lost 7 bases at V and 2 bases at J; junction bases unmatched: 4. The CDR3 sequence is CASTGGRNTEAFF. The CDR3 nucleotides read TGTGCCAGCACAGGGGGTCGAAACACTGAAGCTTTCTTT.

The gene calls are TRBV7-2 and TRBJ2-3; D is possibly TRBD2 (6 bases). The CDR3 extends over 16 amino acids. The germline gives CDR1 SGHTA, CDR2 FQGNSA. The ends were cut back, 5 bases at V and 0 bases at J, with 15 bases in the middle. CDR3 DNA sequence: TGTGCCAGCAGCCAAGGCACCGGGACTAGCACAGATACGCAGTATTTT. It translates to CASSQGTGTSTDTQYF.

The chain uses TRBV7-9 and TRBJ1-2, with D possibly matching TRBD1 (5 bases). The CDR3 is made up of 14 amino acids. V lost 3 bases and J lost 4, with 12 bases in between. CDR1 and CDR2 from the germline V gene are SEHNR and FQNEAQ (reference sequence). In DNA, the CDR3 is TGTGCCAGCAGCTTGGGGGGGGAACCCTATGGCTACACCTTC. It codes for CASSLGGEPYGYTF.

The chain is built from TRBV5-4 and TRBJ2-7; 10 bases line up with TRBD1. This CDR3 is built from 16 residues. Germline V CDR1 and CDR2: SGHNT, YYREEE (reference sequence). Trimming took 4 bases from V and 3 from J; bases not matched to a gene: 10. The CDR3 sequence is CASSRQGARQGYEQYF. For the CDR3, the DNA is TGTGCCAGCAGCCGACAGGGGGCGCGTCAAGGCTACGAGCAGTACTTC.

The rearrangement joins TRBV10-3 to TRBJ1-3; 8 bases map to TRBD1. The CDR3 has 16 amino acids. Germline CDR1 is ENHRY and CDR2 is SYGVKD. J was trimmed by 3 bases and V by 0 bases; bases with no gene match: 4. The CDR3 bases are TGTGCCATCAGTGAGTCGACAGGGGTCTATGGAAACACCATATATTTT. Amino acid sequence: CAISESTGVYGNTIYF.

The chain links TRBV3-1 (or the pseudogene TRBV3-2) to TRBJ1-1, with D possibly being TRBD1 (6 bases). This CDR3 has 13 residues. V gave up 6 bases and J gave up 4 bases, with 12 bases separating them. Germline lookup yields CDR1 LGHDT and CDR2 YNNKEL (reference sequence). CDR3 sequence: CASRRGAGTEAFF. CDR3 nucleotide sequence: TGTGCCAGCAGGCGGGGGGCTGGCACTGAAGCTTTCTTT.

V gene TRBV7-9 combines with J gene TRBJ1-2; D is unclear. The CDR3 totals 12 residues. V was pared by 4 bases and J by 4 bases, with 7 bases between. CDR1 and CDR2 (germline): SEHNR, FQNEAQ (reference sequence). The CDR3 sequence is CASSSQIYGYTF. In DNA form, the CDR3 reads TGTGCCAGCAGCTCCCAAATCTATGGCTACACCTTC.

This chain connects TRBV2 to TRBJ2-7; 9 nucleotides line up with TRBD1. J was trimmed by 1 base and V by 8 bases; bases with no gene match: 6. Germline CDR1 is SNHLY and CDR2 is FYNNEI. The CDR3 length is 14 residues. CDR3 in DNA: TGTGCCAGCTATCCGGGACAGGGTTCCTACGAGCAGTACTTC. This translates into CASYPGQGSYEQYF.

The chain employs TRBV12-3 or TRBV12-4 and TRBJ2-7; 8 positions agree with TRBD1. V dropped 4 bases and J dropped 2; count of bases not matched to a gene: 1. CDR3 length equals 13 residues. As DNA, the CDR3 is TGTGCCAGCAGTTGGGGACAGGCCTACGAGCAGTACTTC. Amino acids: CASSWGQAYEQYF.

The chain carries TRBV27 and TRBJ2-1; weak D call: TRBD2 (5 bases). Germline V gives CDR1 MNHEY, CDR2 SMNVEV (reference sequence). This CDR3 has 13 residues. The V gene lost 7 bases and the J gene lost 5 bases, with 12 bases spanning the gap. The CDR3 here is CASTEGFNNEQFF. The CDR3 DNA follows: TGTGCCAGCACTGAGGGTTTCAACAATGAGCAGTTCTTC.

V gene TRBV6-5 combines with J gene TRBJ2-4; possible D gene TRBD1, 6 bases. CDR1 is MNHEY and CDR2 is SVGAGI in the germline V gene. Between the trimmed V and J ends, which lost 9 bases and 8 bases, there was a span of 20 bases. The CDR3 runs to 14 residues. CDR3 coding DNA: TGTGCCAGTTACAGGGAAGTTGGAAGGGACATTCAGTACTTC. Protein sequence: CASYREVGRDIQYF.

The CDR3 nucleotides read TGTGCCAGCAGTCGAACAGTAGGACAGAGAGACAATGAGCAGTTCTTC. This gives the protein CASSRTVGQRDNEQFF. J is TRBJ2-1 and V is TRBV6-6, with a tentative D call TRBD1 (6 bases). Germline CDR1 and CDR2: MNHNY and SVGAGI (reference sequence). The CDR3 is made up of 16 amino acids. Trimming left V 5 bases short and J 5 bases short, with 19 bases between.

Turning to this clone: This specimen includes other DNA sequences encoding the same CDR3. V gene TRBV6-5 combines with J gene TRBJ2-5; 7 nucleotides agree with TRBD1. The V segment lost 6 bases and the J segment 5 bases; nucleotides outside the gene matches: 6. This CDR3 comprises 13 residues. The germline CDR1 and CDR2 sequences are MNHEY and SVGAGI. The CDR3 coding sequence is TGTGCCAGCAGACGACAGGGTCGGGAGACCCAGTACTTC. Residues: CASRRQGRETQYF.

The gene calls are TRBV5-4 and TRBJ2-1; 8 nucleotides line up with TRBD2. V was clipped by 2 bases and J by 2 bases; unmatched bases: 0. Germline V gives CDR1 SGHNT, CDR2 YYREEE (reference sequence). The length of the CDR3 is 14 residues. CDR3 nucleotide sequence: TGTGCCAGCAGCTTCGGGGGGGCCTACAATGAGCAGTTCTTC. Its translation is CASSFGGAYNEQFF.